This is a list of T cell receptor beta chains from one sample in a study of T cells in Graves' hyperthyroidism and ophthalmopathy. TCRdb ran MiXCR on the multiplex PCR reads and lists one entry per CDR3 protein. The sample has around 540,000 distinct CDR3 sequences; 46% are singletons. The sample comprised peripheral blood or thyroid tissue (not recorded which). The receptors were sampled from a woman younger than 35 with Graves' hyperthyroidism. CDR3s include the opening cysteine and the closing phenylalanine or tryptophan. D genes are given only for firm matches. Not all rows give a size; the values are once, few, many and, for expanded clones, a class.

d_call: NA
j_call: TRBJ1-2
v_call: TRBV12-3/TRBV12-4
clone_size: few
cdr3_aa: CASSLSNAYGYTF
cdr3_nt: TGTGCCAGCAGTTTGTCCAATGCCTATGGCTACACCTTC

d_call: NA
j_call: TRBJ1-2
v_call: TRBV29-1
clone_size: many
cdr3_aa: CSVEVNYGYTF
cdr3_nt: TGCAGCGTTGAGGTTAACTATGGCTACACCTTC

d_call: NA
j_call: TRBJ2-2
v_call: TRBV24-1
clone_size: NA
cdr3_aa: CATSDQEGGLAATGELFF
cdr3_nt: TGTGCCACCAGTGACCAAGAAGGCGGCCTAGCTGCCACCGGGGAGCTGTTTTTT

d_call: NA
j_call: TRBJ2-2
v_call: TRBV10-3
clone_size: NA
cdr3_aa: CANSGNTGELFF
cdr3_nt: TGTGCCAATAGCGGGAACACCGGGGAGCTGTTTTTT

d_call: NA
j_call: TRBJ2-2
v_call: TRBV20-1
clone_size: NA
cdr3_aa: CSARGGRSSTGELFF
cdr3_nt: TGCAGTGCTAGAGGCGGCAGGTCGAGCACCGGGGAGCTGTTTTTT

d_call: TRBD2
j_call: TRBJ2-2
v_call: TRBV7-2
clone_size: few
cdr3_aa: CASRSTSGSRGELFF
cdr3_nt: TGTGCCAGCAGATCTACTAGCGGGAGTCGCGGGGAGCTGTTTTTT

d_call: TRBD1
j_call: TRBJ1-2
v_call: TRBV24-1
clone_size: NA
cdr3_aa: CATSPTGTGDNYGYTF
cdr3_nt: TGTGCCACCAGTCCCACCGGGACAGGAGATAACTATGGCTACACCTTC

d_call: NA
j_call: TRBJ1-2
v_call: TRBV7-8
clone_size: NA
cdr3_aa: CASSLALGGDYGYTF
cdr3_nt: TGTGCCAGCAGCTTAGCGCTGGGGGGGGACTATGGCTACACCTTC

d_call: NA
j_call: TRBJ2-7
v_call: TRBV5-5
clone_size: few
cdr3_aa: CASSYDLYEQYF
cdr3_nt: TGTGCCAGCAGTTACGACCTATACGAGCAGTACTTC

d_call: NA
j_call: TRBJ1-5
v_call: TRBV29-1
clone_size: NA
cdr3_aa: CSARPGGPQHF
cdr3_nt: TGCAGCGCTAGACCGGGGGGGCCCCAGCATTTT

d_call: TRBD2
j_call: TRBJ2-5
v_call: TRBV20-1
clone_size: once
cdr3_aa: CSARDTASGGQETQYF
cdr3_nt: TGCAGTGCTAGAGATACCGCTAGCGGGGGACAAGAGACCCAGTACTTC

d_call: NA
j_call: TRBJ1-2
v_call: TRBV24-1
clone_size: many
cdr3_aa: CATSEDRHYGYTF
cdr3_nt: TGTGCCACCAGTGAAGACAGGCACTATGGCTACACCTTC

d_call: TRBD1
j_call: TRBJ1-1
v_call: TRBV29-1
clone_size: many
cdr3_aa: CSAGTGGNTEAFF
cdr3_nt: TGCAGCGCGGGGACAGGGGGGAACACTGAAGCTTTCTTT

d_call: NA
j_call: TRBJ1-1
v_call: TRBV29-1
clone_size: many
cdr3_aa: CSVFTGATEAFF
cdr3_nt: TGCAGCGTTTTCACGGGGGCCACTGAAGCTTTCTTT

d_call: NA
j_call: TRBJ2-7
v_call: TRBV14
clone_size: NA
cdr3_aa: CASSERLGYEQYF
cdr3_nt: TGTGCCAGCAGCGAAAGACTTGGCTACGAGCAGTACTTC

d_call: NA
j_call: TRBJ1-5
v_call: TRBV20-1
clone_size: once
cdr3_aa: CSARVGSDRKETQHF
cdr3_nt: TGCAGTGCTAGAGTTGGGAGTGACAGGAAAGAGACCCAGCATTTT

d_call: TRBD1
j_call: TRBJ1-5
v_call: TRBV10-3
clone_size: many
cdr3_aa: CAISRGDRDNQPQHF
cdr3_nt: TGTGCCATCAGTCGAGGGGACAGGGACAATCAGCCCCAGCATTTT

d_call: NA
j_call: TRBJ2-7
v_call: TRBV7-2
clone_size: NA
cdr3_aa: CASSSGAQVYEQYF
cdr3_nt: TGTGCCAGCAGCTCCGGCGCACAGGTCTACGAGCAGTACTTC

d_call: TRBD1
j_call: TRBJ1-5
v_call: TRBV5-6
clone_size: NA
cdr3_aa: CASSQMTGHTRSNQPQHF
cdr3_nt: TGTGCCAGCAGCCAAATGACAGGGCATACTCGGAGCAATCAGCCCCAGCATTTT

d_call: NA
j_call: TRBJ1-4
v_call: TRBV5-5
clone_size: few
cdr3_aa: CASSLGNANEKLFF
cdr3_nt: TGTGCCAGCAGCTTGGGGAATGCTAATGAAAAACTGTTTTTT

d_call: TRBD1
j_call: TRBJ1-4
v_call: TRBV29-1
clone_size: NA
cdr3_aa: CSEPPGQAPLRLFF
cdr3_nt: TGCAGCGAACCGCCGGGACAGGCCCCGCTTCGACTGTTTTTT

d_call: TRBD1
j_call: TRBJ2-5
v_call: TRBV29-1
clone_size: NA
cdr3_aa: CSSQEQGWQTQYF
cdr3_nt: TGCAGCAGCCAAGAACAGGGGTGGCAGACCCAGTACTTC

d_call: NA
j_call: TRBJ1-2
v_call: TRBV6-4
clone_size: NA
cdr3_aa: CASRDSRGGYTF
cdr3_nt: TGTGCCAGCAGAGACTCCCGAGGGGGCTACACCTTC

d_call: NA
j_call: TRBJ1-6
v_call: TRBV7-9
clone_size: NA
cdr3_aa: CASSSPGVAEYSPLHF
cdr3_nt: TGTGCCAGCAGCTCCCCCGGGGTGGCGGAATATTCACCCCTCCACTTT

d_call: NA
j_call: TRBJ1-1
v_call: TRBV29-1
clone_size: NA
cdr3_aa: CSVGRPAAGEAFF
cdr3_nt: TGCAGCGTAGGACGCCCCGCGGCAGGTGAAGCTTTCTTT

d_call: TRBD2
j_call: TRBJ2-5
v_call: TRBV10-3
clone_size: once
cdr3_aa: CAISEVAGGAGGDETQYF
cdr3_nt: TGTGCCATCAGTGAGGTTGCGGGAGGCGCCGGGGGCGATGAGACCCAGTACTTC

d_call: NA
j_call: TRBJ2-3
v_call: TRBV2
clone_size: few
cdr3_aa: CASGSDTQYF
cdr3_nt: TGTGCCAGCGGGTCGGATACGCAGTATTTT

d_call: NA
j_call: TRBJ2-7
v_call: TRBV29-1
clone_size: NA
cdr3_aa: CSVQVGVETEQYF
cdr3_nt: TGCAGCGTACAGGTGGGGGTGGAGACCGAGCAGTACTTC

d_call: TRBD1
j_call: TRBJ2-7
v_call: TRBV7-9
clone_size: few
cdr3_aa: CASSLAGDRPYEQYF
cdr3_nt: TGTGCCAGCAGCTTAGCTGGGGACAGACCCTACGAGCAGTACTTC

d_call: TRBD1
j_call: TRBJ1-3
v_call: TRBV5-4
clone_size: few
cdr3_aa: CASRKTGSGNTIYF
cdr3_nt: TGTGCCAGCAGAAAGACAGGGTCGGGAAACACCATATATTTT

d_call: NA
j_call: TRBJ2-2
v_call: TRBV29-1
clone_size: NA
cdr3_aa: CSVSAGFWTGELFF
cdr3_nt: TGCAGCGTTTCAGCCGGATTCTGGACCGGGGAGCTGTTTTTT

d_call: NA
j_call: TRBJ1-2
v_call: TRBV7-9
clone_size: many
cdr3_aa: CASSLSSRVSGYTF
cdr3_nt: TGTGCCAGCAGCTTATCTTCCAGGGTCTCCGGCTACACCTTC

d_call: NA
j_call: TRBJ1-4
v_call: TRBV12-3/TRBV12-4
clone_size: many
cdr3_aa: CASSLGGLFNEKLFF
cdr3_nt: TGTGCCAGCAGTTTAGGCGGACTGTTCAATGAAAAACTGTTTTTT

d_call: NA
j_call: TRBJ2-5
v_call: TRBV7-9
clone_size: NA
cdr3_aa: CASSRVGNEISETQYF
cdr3_nt: TGTGCCAGCAGCCGGGTCGGCAATGAGATTTCGGAGACCCAGTACTTC

d_call: TRBD1
j_call: TRBJ1-1
v_call: TRBV29-1
clone_size: many
cdr3_aa: CSVVRRGRTEAFF
cdr3_nt: TGCAGCGTTGTTCGCAGGGGGCGTACTGAAGCTTTCTTT

d_call: NA
j_call: TRBJ1-1
v_call: TRBV7-2
clone_size: NA
cdr3_aa: CVSSPQGTMNTEAFF
cdr3_nt: TGTGTCAGCAGCCCCCAGGGGACTATGAACACTGAAGCTTTCTTT

d_call: NA
j_call: TRBJ1-2
v_call: TRBV7-3
clone_size: NA
cdr3_aa: CASSRDTGANYGYTF
cdr3_nt: TGTGCCAGCAGCCGCGACACTGGAGCTAACTATGGCTACACCTTC

d_call: TRBD1
j_call: TRBJ2-5
v_call: TRBV7-9
clone_size: NA
cdr3_aa: CASSRRGTGEETQYF
cdr3_nt: TGTGCCAGCAGCAGAAGAGGGACAGGGGAGGAGACCCAGTACTTC

d_call: TRBD1
j_call: TRBJ1-4
v_call: TRBV29-1
clone_size: once
cdr3_aa: CSGTGGQGDEKLFF
cdr3_nt: TGCAGTGGGACAGGGGGGCAAGGGGATGAAAAACTGTTTTTT

d_call: NA
j_call: TRBJ2-7
v_call: TRBV4-2
clone_size: few
cdr3_aa: CASSRGGDSYYEQYF
cdr3_nt: TGTGCCAGCAGCCGAGGGGGGGACTCCTACTACGAGCAGTACTTC

d_call: NA
j_call: TRBJ1-2
v_call: TRBV25-1
clone_size: NA
cdr3_aa: CASSATGRSGYLYTF
cdr3_nt: TGTGCCAGCAGTGCAACAGGGCGGAGTGGCTATCTATACACCTTC

d_call: NA
j_call: TRBJ1-5
v_call: TRBV15
clone_size: many
cdr3_aa: CATSRDPTPMGQPQHF
cdr3_nt: TGTGCCACCAGCAGAGATCCAACGCCAATGGGTCAGCCCCAGCATTTT

d_call: TRBD2
j_call: TRBJ2-5
v_call: TRBV7-8
clone_size: many
cdr3_aa: CATQPYWREGLGRETQYF
cdr3_nt: TGTGCCACCCAACCCTATTGGCGGGAGGGCCTCGGGAGAGAGACCCAGTACTTC

d_call: NA
j_call: TRBJ1-2
v_call: TRBV19
clone_size: few
cdr3_aa: CASHPGNNYGYTF
cdr3_nt: TGTGCCAGCCACCCAGGGAATAACTATGGCTACACCTTC

d_call: TRBD1
j_call: TRBJ2-7
v_call: TRBV7-3
clone_size: few
cdr3_aa: CARRGTGNYEQYF
cdr3_nt: TGTGCCAGACGCGGGACAGGGAATTACGAGCAGTACTTC

d_call: NA
j_call: TRBJ1-1
v_call: TRBV2
clone_size: NA
cdr3_aa: CASSDIAGLHTEAFF
cdr3_nt: TGTGCCAGCAGTGATATCGCAGGGCTACACACTGAAGCTTTCTTT